This TCR beta chain was captured by sequencing in a study of blood T cells in healthy people across ages. Study observations and caveats: Those diversity estimates obtained from one million T cells were thought to be underestimates.

This clonotype was observed a handful of times. Its specificity is unknown. Then a second PCR, running about 7 to 11 cycles, was carried out with a sample-barcoded 5' primer and a J-beta primer mix. Every cDNA molecule bore a tag from a template-switch adaptor containing 12 random nucleotides. TCRdb reanalysed the 5' RACE reads using MiXCR and keeps one entry per CDR3 protein. This sample has more than 1,400,000 distinct CDR3 sequences, with approximately 38% found just once. Germline V gene lookup returns CDR1 KGHSH and CDR2 LQKENI. V lost 6 bases to trimming and J lost 2 bases, with 14 bases between them. This CDR3 is 14 amino acids long. Collection of roughly 9.8 milliliters of peripheral blood was performed for each donor. A minimum of 5 micrograms of total RNA was extracted per sample.

Sequencing was done on a sample of blood. The TCR sequence derives from a woman aged 18-35 years in good health. V usage is TRBV18 and J usage is TRBJ2-7; no reliable D call. This chain's CDR3 is CASSPPGSTYEQYF. As DNA, the CDR3 is TGTGCCAGCTCCCCTCCCGGGTCAACCTACGAGCAGTACTTC. Together with reference TRBV18 and TRBJ2-7, the CDR3 gives the full variable domain: NAGVMQNPRHLVRRRGQEARLRCSPMKGHSHVYWYRQLPEEGLKFMVYLQKENIIDESGMPKERFSAEFPKEGPSILRIQQVVRGDSAAYFCASSPPGSTYEQYFGPGTRLTVT.